A selection of T cell receptor beta chains follows, all from one sample in a study of cytotoxic CD8 clonotypes in ibrutinib-treated CLL. Produced via immunoSEQ multiplex PCR; TCRdb's table is partial and in-frame only. Of fewer than 400,000 clones in the sample, under 70% were seen once. The material was PBMCs, obtained after 36 months of ibrutinib treatment. The receptors come from a human donor with chronic lymphocytic leukemia. Each CDR3 is given with its conserved first and last residue. D genes are given only for firm matches. Not all rows give a size; the values are once, few, many and, for expanded clones, a class.

CDR3 protein,CDR3 DNA,clone size,V gene,D gene,J gene
CASRSGAHLADTQYF,TGTGCCAGCAGATCAGGGGCCCACTTAGCAGATACGCAGTATTTT,NA,TRBV7-2,NA,TRBJ2-3
CASSRQGNTEAFF,TGTGCCAGCAGCAGACAGGGGAACACTGAAGCTTTCTTT,many,TRBV11-3,TRBD1,TRBJ1-1
CASSGGTGGSNTEAFF,TGTGCCAGCAGCGGGGGGACAGGGGGCTCTAACACTGAAGCTTTCTTT,NA,TRBV5-4,TRBD1,TRBJ1-1
CASSGRDSSYEQYF,TGTGCCAGCAGCGGCCGGGACAGTTCCTACGAGCAGTACTTC,NA,TRBV7-8,TRBD1,TRBJ2-7
CSVARQAHNEQFF,TGCAGCGTTGCAAGGCAGGCCCACAATGAGCAGTTCTTC,NA,TRBV29-1,NA,TRBJ2-1
CASSAGQGLYEQYF,TGTGCCAGCAGCGCAGGACAGGGTCTTTACGAGCAGTACTTC,NA,TRBV7-2,TRBD1,TRBJ2-7
CASSQAGKRVSYGYTF,TGCGCCAGCAGCCAAGCGGGGAAGAGGGTTAGCTATGGCTACACCTTC,NA,TRBV4-1,NA,TRBJ1-2
CASSRGTGFVGELFF,TGTGCCAGTAGTAGGGGGACAGGGTTTGTCGGGGAGCTGTTTTTT,NA,TRBV19,TRBD1,TRBJ2-2
CASSHTGGGADEQYF,TGTGCCAGCAGCCACACGGGCGGGGGGGCGGACGAGCAGTACTTC,NA,TRBV7-2,TRBD2,TRBJ2-7
CASSQDVAVMAYEQYF,TGCGCCAGCAGCCAAGACGTGGCAGTCATGGCCTACGAGCAGTACTTC,NA,TRBV4-3,NA,TRBJ2-7
CASSLLGDNPPGEQYF,TGCGCCAGCAGCTTGCTTGGGGACAACCCACCGGGCGAGCAGTACTTC,NA,TRBV5-1,NA,TRBJ2-7
CASSLTGGYGYTF,TGTGCCAGCAGCTTAACGGGGGGCTATGGCTACACCTTC,many,TRBV7-3,NA,TRBJ1-2
CASSPTAYGYTF,TGTGCCAGCAGCCCCACGGCTTATGGCTACACCTTC,few,TRBV7-2,NA,TRBJ1-2
CSASETDTQYF,TGCAGCGCCTCGGAAACAGATACGCAGTATTTT,NA,TRBV29-1,NA,TRBJ2-3
CASSIGRGRQETQYF,TGTGCCAGTAGTATAGGCAGGGGTCGCCAAGAGACCCAGTACTTC,NA,TRBV19,NA,TRBJ2-5
CASRGERTEAFF,TGTGCTAGTCGAGGGGAGCGCACTGAAGCTTTCTTT,few,TRBV12-5,NA,TRBJ1-1
CASSARDRGQYEQYF,TGTGCCAGCAGTGCCCGGGACAGGGGGCAGTACGAGCAGTACTTC,NA,TRBV28,TRBD1,TRBJ2-7
CSAEYFYEQYF,TGCAGTGCTGAGTACTTCTACGAGCAGTACTTC,NA,TRBV20-1,NA,TRBJ2-7
CASSQNLGPGNEKLFF,TGCGCCAGCAGCCAGAACTTGGGGCCCGGTAATGAAAAACTGTTTTTT,few,TRBV4-3,NA,TRBJ1-4
CASSAGGNTGELFF,TGCGCCAGCAGTGCGGGGGGCAACACCGGGGAGCTGTTTTTT,NA,TRBV5-1,TRBD2,TRBJ2-2
CASSPRDKYNEQFF,TGTGCCAGCAGCCCGCGGGACAAGTACAATGAGCAGTTCTTC,NA,TRBV11-3,NA,TRBJ2-1
CASRMYTGELFF,TGTGCCAGCAGAATGTACACCGGGGAGCTGTTTTTT,NA,TRBV6-5,NA,TRBJ2-2
CASSLGRTPHSEQYF,TGTGCCAGCAGCTTAGGCCGGACGCCGCACTCCGAGCAGTATTTT,NA,TRBV7-2,NA,TRBJ2-3
CASSRMNSYEQYF,TGTGCCAGCAGCAGGATGAACTCCTACGAGCAGTACTTC,few,TRBV5-4,NA,TRBJ2-7
CASSYGVTGELFF,TGTGCCAGCAGTTACGGGGTGACGGGGGAGCTGTTTTTT,NA,TRBV6-5,NA,TRBJ2-2
CSVVVGTSYNEQFF,TGCAGCGTTGTCGTGGGAACCTCCTACAATGAGCAGTTCTTC,NA,TRBV29-1,NA,TRBJ2-1
CASSLGGSEKLFF,TGTGCCAGCAGTTTAGGGGGGAGTGAAAAACTGTTTTTT,NA,TRBV27,NA,TRBJ1-4
CASSILRLAVQETQYF,TGTGCCAGCAGCATCCTAAGGCTAGCGGTCCAAGAGACCCAGTACTTC,NA,TRBV2,TRBD2,TRBJ2-5
CASSLGGGVDTQYF,TGCGCCAGCAGCTTAGGGGGCGGTGTAGATACGCAGTATTTT,NA,TRBV5-1,TRBD1,TRBJ2-3
CASALGGAYEQYF,TGTGCCAGCGCCTTGGGGGGAGCTTACGAGCAGTACTTC,NA,TRBV6-6,NA,TRBJ2-7
CASSYGGTANTEAFF,TGTGCCAGCAGTTACGGCGGGACGGCGAACACTGAAGCTTTCTTT,NA,TRBV6-5,NA,TRBJ1-1
CASSQRVGDQDEQYF,TGTGCCAGCAGCCAAAGGGTCGGGGACCAGGACGAGCAGTACTTC,NA,TRBV21-1,NA,TRBJ2-7
CASSVALDRVNTGELFF,TGTGCCAGTAGTGTCGCCCTTGACAGGGTCAACACCGGGGAGCTGTTTTTT,few,TRBV19,TRBD1,TRBJ2-2
CASSPVQGLEFF,TGTGCCAGCTCACCCGTTCAGGGACTGGAGTTCTTC,NA,TRBV18,NA,TRBJ2-1
CASSEWGTDTGELFF,TGTGCCAGCAGTGAATGGGGGACAGACACCGGGGAGCTGTTTTTT,NA,TRBV25-1,TRBD1,TRBJ2-2
CASNLGVFSYEQYF,TGTGCCAGCAACTTAGGGGTATTCTCCTACGAGCAGTACTTC,NA,TRBV7-8,NA,TRBJ2-7
CASSLREDTEAFF,TGTGCCAGCAGCCTAAGGGAGGACACTGAAGCTTTCTTT,NA,TRBV27,NA,TRBJ1-1
CATSRDPSGIRTGELFF,TGTGCCACCAGCAGAGACCCGAGCGGGATCAGAACCGGGGAGCTGTTTTTT,few,TRBV15,TRBD2,TRBJ2-2